The 9 T cell receptor beta chains below were found in one sample sequenced in a study of OX40 agonist ivuxolimab in advanced cancers. Some clones are missing from TCRdb's copy, which holds only in-frame ones; the method was immunoSEQ multiplex PCR. Here the sample spans 35,000 to 45,000 clones, over 80% being singletons. This material consisted of CD4+ or CD8+ T cells sorted from blood, taken in a trial of the OX40 agonist ivuxolimab. The receptors were gathered from an adult with an advanced solid tumor such as melanoma, head and neck, liver or kidney cancer.

The chain combines TRBV6-6 with TRBJ2-3; tentatively, D is TRBD1 or TRBD2 (5 bases each). Trimming took 4 bases from V and 0 from J, leaving 5 bases between them. The length of the CDR3 is 13 residues. Germline CDR1 reads MNHNY; CDR2 reads SVGAGI (reference sequence). The chain's CDR3 is CASSWDSTDTQYF. As DNA, the CDR3 is TGTGCCAGCAGTTGGGACAGCACAGATACGCAGTATTTT.

This rearrangement joins TRBV19 to TRBJ2-7; D is ambiguous. Germline-derived CDR1 and CDR2 are LNHDA and SQIVND (reference sequence). This CDR3 is built from 13 residues. V was cut by 1 base and J by 3 bases, with 7 bases left in between. The DNA for the CDR3 is TGTGCCAGTAGTATAGCTTCAGACTACGAGCAGTACTTC. Translation: CASSIASDYEQYF. Variable domain in full (rest from reference TRBV19 and TRBJ2-7): DGGITQSPKYLFRKEGQNVTLSCEQNLNHDAMYWYRQDPGQGLRLIYYSQIVNDFQKGDIAEGYSVSREKKESFPLTVTSAQKNPTAFYLCASSIASDYEQYFGPGTRLTVT.

The V gene is TRBV5-1, the J gene TRBJ2-3; TRBD2 might be the D (5 bases). Trimming shortened V by 2 bases and J by 1 base, and 11 bases separated the two germline ends. There are 15 residues in the CDR3. Germline loops: CDR1 SGHRS, CDR2 YFSETQ. The CDR3 is CASSFLAIGTDTQYF. The CDR3 DNA sequence: TGCGCCAGCAGCTTCTTAGCGATAGGCACAGATACGCAGTATTTT.

This chain links TRBV2 with TRBJ2-7, with D possibly matching TRBD2 (6 bases). V was cut by 6 bases and J by 2 bases, with 11 bases left in between. Germline lookup yields CDR1 SNHLY and CDR2 FYNNEI. The CDR3 runs to 13 residues. This CDR3 is CASREGLAYEQYF. CDR3 nucleotide sequence: TGTGCCAGCAGAGAGGGACTGGCCTACGAGCAGTACTTC.

CDR3 nucleotide sequence: TGTGCCATCAGTGTGGGGACAGGTGCCTACGAGCAGTACTTC. It specifies CAISVGTGAYEQYF. The chain carries TRBV10-3 and TRBJ2-7, with 8 positions matching TRBD1. This CDR3 region has 14 residues. Trimming at V came to 4 bases and at J to 2 bases, leaving 4 bases not matched to a gene. Germline V gene lookup returns CDR1 ENHRY and CDR2 SYGVKD.

CDR3 nucleotide sequence: TGTGCCAGCAGCTTAGTAGGAAATGAGCAGTTCTTC. Amino acid sequence: CASSLVGNEQFF. V gene TRBV7-9 combines with J gene TRBJ2-1; no definite D call. CDR3 length equals 12 residues. V was clipped by 1 base and J by 7 bases, with 5 bases between them. CDR1 and CDR2 from the germline V gene are SEHNR and FQNEAQ (reference sequence). Based on the CDR3 plus reference TRBV7-9 and TRBJ2-1, the full variable domain is DTGVSQNPRHKITKRGQNVTFRCDPISEHNRLYWYRQTLGQGPEFLTYFQNEAQLEKSRLLSDRFSAERPKGSFSTLEIQRTEQGDSAMYLCASSLVGNEQFFGPGTRLTVL.

CDR3 in DNA: TGTGCCAGCAGCGCTAGCGGGACTCCCTACAATGAGCAGTTCTTC. This sequence encodes CASSASGTPYNEQFF. The chain joins TRBV9 to TRBJ2-1, with 9 bases that match TRBD2. After removal of 3 bases from V and 2 bases from J, the junction contained 3 bases not matched to a gene. The length of the CDR3 is 15 residues. CDR1 is SGDLS and CDR2 is YYNGEE in the germline V gene. The full variable domain, with the rest looked up from reference TRBV9 and TRBJ2-1, is DSGVTQTPKHLITATGQRVTLRCSPRSGDLSVYWYQQSLDQGLQFLIQYYNGEERAKGNILERFSAQQFPDLHSELNLSSLELGDSALYFCASSASGTPYNEQFFGPGTRLTVL.

The V call is TRBV5-1, the J call TRBJ2-5, with 7 bases fitting TRBD2. V was clipped by 3 bases and J by 1 base; unmatched bases: 9. CDR3 size: 16 residues. CDR1 and CDR2 from the germline V gene are SGHRS and YFSETQ. In DNA form, the CDR3 reads TGCGCCAGCAGCTCGATCGCGGGGGACCCCCAAGAGACCCAGTACTTC. Its protein product is CASSSIAGDPQETQYF.

This rearrangement joins TRBV4-1 to TRBJ2-1; D is uncertain. Per germline, CDR1 MGHRA and CDR2 YSYEKL. V lost 0 bases to trimming and J lost 0 bases, with 9 bases between them. This CDR3 spans 16 amino acids. CDR3 in DNA: TGCGCCAGCAGCCAAGATCTGAGGAGCTCCTACAATGAGCAGTTCTTC. As protein: CASSQDLRSSYNEQFF.